The 3 T cell receptor beta chains given below trace back to one sample, sequenced in a study of cytomegalovirus exposure and HLA in healthy donors. Primers included in the PCR were 60 Vbeta and 13 Jbeta primers. The table came from immunoSEQ multiplex PCR; TCRdb's copy has only in-frame clones and leaves some out. The sample shows 40,000 to 55,000 clones, around 80% of them seen only once. The sample consisted of PBMCs. These receptors were taken from a young man in good health and CMV-seropositive.

The chain is built from TRBV20-1 and TRBJ2-1; D not certain. The CDR3 runs 11 residues. Germline V gene sequence: CDR1 DFQATT, CDR2 SNEGSKA (reference sequence). The ends were cut back, 1 base at V and 12 bases at J, with 10 bases in the middle. CDR3: CSARVAVGQFF. CDR3 DNA sequence: TGCAGTGCTAGAGTCGCGGTAGGGCAGTTCTTC.

The DNA of the CDR3 is TGTGCCAGCAGCCCAGGGGGAGCGGAGCAGTTCTTC. This sequence encodes CASSPGGAEQFF. The chain joins TRBV7-9 to TRBJ2-1, with TRBD1 matching 7 bases. The CDR3 is made up of 12 amino acids. Germline lookup yields CDR1 SEHNR and CDR2 FQNEAQ (reference sequence). V shed 5 bases, J shed 10 bases, and the junction held 5 bases outside the gene matches.

The CDR3 DNA sequence: TGTGCCAGCAGCCAAGAAGGGACATCTTCTGGGGCCAACGTCCTGACTTTC. Amino acid sequence: CASSQEGTSSGANVLTF. V and J are TRBV4-2 and TRBJ2-6; D may be TRBD1 (6 bases). CDR1 is LGHNA, CDR2 YNFKEQ, per germline. The CDR3 length is 17 residues. V was clipped by 0 bases and J by 1 base, with 10 bases between them.